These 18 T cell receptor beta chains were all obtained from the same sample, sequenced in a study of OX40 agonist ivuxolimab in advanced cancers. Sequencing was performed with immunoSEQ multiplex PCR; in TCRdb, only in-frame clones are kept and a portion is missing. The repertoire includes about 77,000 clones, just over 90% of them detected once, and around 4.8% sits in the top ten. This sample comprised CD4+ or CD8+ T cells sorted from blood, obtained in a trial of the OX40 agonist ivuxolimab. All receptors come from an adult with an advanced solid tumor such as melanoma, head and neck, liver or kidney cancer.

CDR3 protein: CASSNHGHRAPGTQYF. DNA for the CDR3: TGTGCCAGCAGCAACCACGGACATAGGGCTCCAGGGACCCAGTACTTC. The V call is TRBV21-1, the J call TRBJ2-5; TRBD1 is taken as the D call from the table, unchecked against the DNA. TRBV21-1 is recorded as a pseudogene. The CDR3 runs 16 residues.

CDR3 bases: TGTGCCAGCAGCCACGGACAGGGGGCGGTCAAAAACATTCAGTACTTC. Translating it yields CASSHGQGAVKNIQYF. V and J are TRBV5-4 and TRBJ2-4; 11 nucleotides match TRBD1. Germline CDR1 is SGHNT and CDR2 is YYREEE (reference sequence). The CDR3 covers 16 residues. J was trimmed by 3 bases and V by 4 bases; bases with no gene match: 6.

The CDR3 protein is CASSLEVGGPGDEQFF. The CDR3 nucleotides are TGCGCCAGCAGCTTGGAGGTGGGAGGGCCTGGGGATGAGCAGTTCTTC. The chain has TRBV5-1 and TRBJ2-1; 7 bases are shared with TRBD2. The germline CDR1 and CDR2 sequences are SGHRS and YFSETQ. The J segment lost 8 bases and the V segment lost 0 bases, leaving 11 bases of the junction unmatched. The CDR3 extends over 16 amino acids.

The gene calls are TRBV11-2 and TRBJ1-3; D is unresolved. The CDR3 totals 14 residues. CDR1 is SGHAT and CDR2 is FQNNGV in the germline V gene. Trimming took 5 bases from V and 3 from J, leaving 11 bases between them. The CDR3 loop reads CASSNPRGGNTIYF. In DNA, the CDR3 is TGTGCCAGCAGCAACCCGCGGGGTGGAAACACCATATATTTT.

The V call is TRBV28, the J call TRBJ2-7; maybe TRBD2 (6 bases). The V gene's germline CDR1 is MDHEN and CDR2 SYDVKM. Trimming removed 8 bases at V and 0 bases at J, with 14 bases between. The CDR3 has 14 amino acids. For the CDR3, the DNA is TGTGCCAGCGGGGGGTCCTATCACTCCTACGAGCAGTACTTC. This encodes CASGGSYHSYEQYF.

CDR3 loop: CASSPGTGGSYEQYF. CDR3 sequence (DNA): TGTGCCAGCAGCCCGGGGACAGGGGGATCCTACGAGCAGTACTTC. The chain joins TRBV28 to TRBJ2-7; 11 bases map to TRBD1. CDR3 length: 15 amino acids. V trimming: 6 bases; J trimming: 1 base; junction bases outside the gene matches: 5. CDR1 is MDHEN, CDR2 SYDVKM, per germline.

The CDR3 sequence: CASSYASGEETQYF. The CDR3 DNA reads as TGCGCCAGCAGTTACGCTAGCGGGGAAGAGACCCAGTACTTC. This rearrangement joins TRBV5-1 to TRBJ2-5, with 9 bases lining up with TRBD2. This CDR3 has 14 amino acids. CDR1 and CDR2 (germline): SGHRS, YFSETQ. V lost 5 bases to trimming and J lost 3 bases; unmatched junction nucleotides: 5. Full variable domain (remainder filled in from reference TRBV5-1 and TRBJ2-5): KAGVTQTPRYLIKTRGQQVTLSCSPISGHRSVSWYQQTPGQGLQFLFEYFSETQRNKGNFPGRFSGRQFSNSRSEMNVSTLELGDSALYLCASSYASGEETQYFGPGTRLLVL.

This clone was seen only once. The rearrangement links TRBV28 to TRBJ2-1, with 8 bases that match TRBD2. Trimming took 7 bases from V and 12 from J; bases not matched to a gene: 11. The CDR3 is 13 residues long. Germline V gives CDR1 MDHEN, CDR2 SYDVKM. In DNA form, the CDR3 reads TGTGCCAGCAACCTCCGGGAGGGGCACGGGCAGTTCTTC. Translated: CASNLREGHGQFF.

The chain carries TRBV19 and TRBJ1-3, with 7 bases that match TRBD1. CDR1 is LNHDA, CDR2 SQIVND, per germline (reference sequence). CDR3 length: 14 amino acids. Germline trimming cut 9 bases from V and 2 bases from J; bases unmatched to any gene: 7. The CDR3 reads CASGTGAAGNTIYF. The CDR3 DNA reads TGTGCCAGCGGAACAGGGGCGGCTGGAAACACCATATATTTT. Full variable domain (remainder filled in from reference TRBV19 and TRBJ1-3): DGGITQSPKYLFRKEGQNVTLSCEQNLNHDAMYWYRQDPGQGLRLIYYSQIVNDFQKGDIAEGYSVSREKKESFPLTVTSAQKNPTAFYLCASGTGAAGNTIYFGEGSWLTVV.

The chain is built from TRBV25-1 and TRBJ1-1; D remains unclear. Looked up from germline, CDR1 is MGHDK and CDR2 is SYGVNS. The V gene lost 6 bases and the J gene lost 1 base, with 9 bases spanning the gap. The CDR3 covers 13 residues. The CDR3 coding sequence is TGTGCCAGCAGGCTAGGCGAGAACACTGAAGCTTTCTTT. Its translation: CASRLGENTEAFF.

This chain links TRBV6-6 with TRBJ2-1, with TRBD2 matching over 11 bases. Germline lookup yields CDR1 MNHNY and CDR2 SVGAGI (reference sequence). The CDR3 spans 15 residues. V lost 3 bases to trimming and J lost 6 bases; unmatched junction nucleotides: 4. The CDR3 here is CASSYPSGRRNEQFF. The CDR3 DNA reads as TGTGCCAGCAGTTATCCTAGCGGGAGGCGCAATGAGCAGTTCTTC.

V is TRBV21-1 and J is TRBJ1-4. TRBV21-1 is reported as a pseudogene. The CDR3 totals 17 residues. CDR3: CASSKGNVGTVHEKLFF. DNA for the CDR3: TGTGCCAGCAGCAAGGGAAATGTCGGGACCGTTCATGAAAAACTGTTTTTT.

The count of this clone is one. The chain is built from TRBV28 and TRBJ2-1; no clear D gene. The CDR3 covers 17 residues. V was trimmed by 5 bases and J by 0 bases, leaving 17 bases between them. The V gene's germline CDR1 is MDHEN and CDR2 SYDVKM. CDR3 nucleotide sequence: TGTGCCAGCAGTACGCGAGGCGTCCAAAGCTCCTACAATGAGCAGTTCTTC. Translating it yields CASSTRGVQSSYNEQFF.

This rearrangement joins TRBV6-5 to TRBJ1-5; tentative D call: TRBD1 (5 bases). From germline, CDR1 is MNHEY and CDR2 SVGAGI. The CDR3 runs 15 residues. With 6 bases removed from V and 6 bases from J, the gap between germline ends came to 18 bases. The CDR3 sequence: CASRRGHTGSQPQHF. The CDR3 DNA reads TGTGCCAGCAGAAGGGGCCACACGGGGAGTCAGCCCCAGCATTTT.

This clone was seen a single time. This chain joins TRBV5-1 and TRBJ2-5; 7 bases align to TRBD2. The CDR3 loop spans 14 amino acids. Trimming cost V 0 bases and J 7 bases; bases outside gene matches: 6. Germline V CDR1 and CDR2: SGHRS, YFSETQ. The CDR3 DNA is TGCGCCAGCAGCTTGGGACTAGCCTATGGGACCCAGTACTTC. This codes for CASSLGLAYGTQYF.

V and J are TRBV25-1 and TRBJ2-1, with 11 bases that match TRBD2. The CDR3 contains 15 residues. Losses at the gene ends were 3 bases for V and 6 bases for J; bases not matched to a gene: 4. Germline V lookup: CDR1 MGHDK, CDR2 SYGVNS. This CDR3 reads CASSDSTSGVNEQFF. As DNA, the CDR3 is TGTGCCAGCAGTGATTCGACTAGCGGGGTCAATGAGCAGTTCTTC.

CDR3 DNA sequence: TGTGCCAGCAGCTTGAGCGGGAGGTTGGATGAGCAGTTCTTC. Amino acid sequence: CASSLSGRLDEQFF. J is TRBJ2-1 and V is TRBV7-9, with 9 bases aligning to TRBD2. The CDR3 contains 14 residues. V dropped 3 bases and J dropped 8; count of bases not matched to a gene: 5. Germline values: CDR1 SEHNR, CDR2 FQNEAQ (reference sequence).

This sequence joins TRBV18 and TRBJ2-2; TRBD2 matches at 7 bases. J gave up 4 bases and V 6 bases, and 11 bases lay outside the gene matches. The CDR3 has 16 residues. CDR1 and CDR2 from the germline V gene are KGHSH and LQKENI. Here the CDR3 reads CASSPNSGIVTGELFF. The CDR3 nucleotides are TGTGCCAGCTCTCCCAACAGCGGGATAGTCACCGGGGAGCTGTTTTTT.